The 14 T cell receptor beta chains reported below all come from one sample, sequenced in a study of blood T cells in healthy people across ages (dated by TCRdb to the mid-2010s). The library was produced with 5' RACE. TCRdb shows the sequencer as Illumina HiSeq 2500. The second PCR ran for about 6 to 11 cycles and used a J-beta primer mix along with a sample-barcoded 5' primer. In TCRdb, the public reads were trimmed at Q25 with fastp and aligned with MiXCR, with productive beta chains retained. Rows with one shared CDR3 protein collapse into an entry with the most common genes and DNA. In all, the sample holds some 1.4 million distinct CDR3 sequences, and 35% to 45% of those were seen once. In total, the top ten clones hold 7.9% of the sample. Sequenced material: blood. These receptors all come from a woman under 30 in good health.

This clonotype appeared a few times. The CDR3 DNA is TGCAGTGCCCAGACTAGTTACGACGAGCAGTACTTC. This encodes CSAQTSYDEQYF. This chain links TRBV20-1 with TRBJ2-7; a weak D match, TRBD2 (6 bases). The CDR3 is made up of 12 amino acids. V was trimmed by 6 bases and J by 5 bases, leaving 14 bases between them. The germline V gene has CDR1 DFQATT and CDR2 SNEGSKA (reference sequence).

The gene calls are TRBV28 and TRBJ2-1; TRBD2 matches 9 bases. CDR3 size: 14 residues. J lost 9 bases, V lost 8 bases, and 11 bases had no gene match. Germline CDR1 MDHEN, CDR2 SYDVKM. CDR3 nucleotide sequence: TGTGCCAGCGGGAAAAGCGGGAGGCCGGTTGAGCAGTTCTTC. It specifies CASGKSGRPVEQFF.

The chain combines TRBV20-1 with TRBJ2-1, with 10 bases identical to TRBD2. With 4 bases clipped from V and 10 bases from J, the junction kept 10 bases outside the gene matches. CDR3 length: 14 amino acids. Germline V lookup: CDR1 DFQATT, CDR2 SNEGSKA (reference sequence). Written as DNA, the CDR3 is TGCAGTGCTACTCTAGCGGGAGCGGGAAGGGAGCAGTTCTTC. It is translated as CSATLAGAGREQFF.

This clonotype has just a few counts. The J gene is TRBJ2-5, the V gene TRBV5-1; the D gene is possibly TRBD1 (5 bases). This CDR3 region has 17 residues. V lost 0 bases and J 1 base, leaving 16 bases between the germline ends. Germline-derived CDR1 and CDR2 are SGHRS and YFSETQ. The CDR3: CASSLEGLVGGQETQYF. The CDR3 DNA reads TGCGCCAGCAGCTTGGAGGGGCTAGTGGGCGGCCAAGAGACCCAGTACTTC.

The chain joins TRBV28 to TRBJ1-2; D is uncertain. V was shortened by 3 bases and J by 0 bases, with 14 bases between the two germline ends. The germline CDR1 and CDR2 sequences are MDHEN and SYDVKM. This CDR3 comprises 16 residues. The CDR3 sequence: CASSFKLTFSNYGYTF. As DNA, the CDR3 is TGTGCCAGCAGTTTTAAATTAACCTTCTCTAACTATGGCTACACCTTC.

This chain uses TRBV6-2 or TRBV6-3 with TRBJ2-5; 13 positions match TRBD2. The CDR3 spans 20 residues. The germline CDR1 and CDR2 sequences are MNHEY and SVGEGT. V dropped 7 bases and J dropped 4; count of bases not matched to a gene: 21. This CDR3 is CASTFPNSGTSGTHRETQYF. The DNA of the CDR3 is TGTGCCAGCACCTTCCCGAACTCCGGGACTAGCGGGACCCATCGAGAGACCCAGTACTTC.

The rearrangement joins TRBV20-1 to TRBJ1-1; 7 bases are a match to TRBD1. The CDR3 consists of 12 residues. Germline lookup yields CDR1 DFQATT and CDR2 SNEGSKA (reference sequence). Trimming cost V 6 bases and J 3 bases; bases outside gene matches: 4. The CDR3 region has the DNA TGCAGTGCAAGACAGGGATACACTGAAGCTTTCTTT. Its translation is CSARQGYTEAFF.

The V and J genes are TRBV5-1 and TRBJ2-2; D is perhaps TRBD2 (6 bases). This CDR3 region has 15 residues. From germline, CDR1 is SGHRS and CDR2 YFSETQ. V lost 7 bases and J lost 2, with 15 bases in between. The CDR3 loop is CASAAGGINTGELFF. The CDR3 bases are TGCGCCAGCGCCGCAGGCGGGATTAACACCGGGGAGCTGTTTTTT.

The DNA for the CDR3 is TGTGCCACCAGTGACTCCTCGACAGGGGGAGGCAATCAGCCCCAGCATTTT. This codes for CATSDSSTGGGNQPQHF. This chain uses TRBV24-1 with TRBJ1-5; 9 nucleotides line up with TRBD1. The CDR3 extends over 17 amino acids. Germline values: CDR1 KGHDR, CDR2 SFDVKD. J lost 2 bases, V lost 4 bases, and 8 bases had no gene match.

This clonotype was picked up a small number of times. The rearrangement links TRBV5-5 to TRBJ2-1, with 12 positions matching TRBD2. The CDR3 length is 15 residues. The germline gives CDR1 SGHKS, CDR2 YYEKEE (reference sequence). V gave up 4 bases and J gave up 8 bases; unmatched junction bases: 7. The CDR3: CASSRLAGEGDEQFF. DNA for the CDR3: TGTGCCAGCAGCCGACTAGCGGGAGAGGGTGATGAGCAGTTCTTC.

This sequence joins TRBV28 and TRBJ2-5; TRBD1 agrees at 11 bases. Per germline, CDR1 MDHEN and CDR2 SYDVKM. V shed 4 bases, J shed 13 bases, and the junction held 20 bases outside the gene matches. This CDR3 has 17 amino acids. The DNA of the CDR3 is TGTGCCAGCAGTTACGGGACAGGGGGGCTGGTCTACAATGAGCGGTACTTC. Its translation: CASSYGTGGLVYNERYF.

There are a few counts of this clonotype. Its ends do not fully match the called genes, so a read error is possible. The chain links TRBV4-1 to TRBJ2-7; no clear D. Germline V CDR1 and CDR2: MGHRA, YSYEKL. The CDR3 sequence is 9 residues long. CDR3 in DNA: TGCGCCAGCAGCCACGAGAAGTACTTC. This encodes CASSHEKYF.

This clonotype was recorded once. The junction differs from germline at one of its ends, possibly a read error. CDR3 nucleotides: TGCGCCAGCAGCCAAGCGGCCTCCACAGATACGCGGTATTTT. The encoded protein is CASSQAASTDTRYF. The chain couples TRBV4-1 to TRBJ2-3; no definite D call. Germline V gene lookup returns CDR1 MGHRA and CDR2 YSYEKL. This CDR3 is 14 amino acids long.

This rearrangement joins TRBV15 to TRBJ2-7; 11 bases line up with TRBD2. The CDR3 sequence is 16 residues long. V was pared by 2 bases and J by 5 bases, with 8 bases of the junction left unmatched. CDR1 and CDR2 from the germline V gene are LNHNV and YYDKDF (reference sequence). CDR3 sequence (DNA): TGTGCCACCAGCAGATCACTAGCGGGAGATTCGGACGAGCAGTACTTC. This gives the protein CATSRSLAGDSDEQYF.